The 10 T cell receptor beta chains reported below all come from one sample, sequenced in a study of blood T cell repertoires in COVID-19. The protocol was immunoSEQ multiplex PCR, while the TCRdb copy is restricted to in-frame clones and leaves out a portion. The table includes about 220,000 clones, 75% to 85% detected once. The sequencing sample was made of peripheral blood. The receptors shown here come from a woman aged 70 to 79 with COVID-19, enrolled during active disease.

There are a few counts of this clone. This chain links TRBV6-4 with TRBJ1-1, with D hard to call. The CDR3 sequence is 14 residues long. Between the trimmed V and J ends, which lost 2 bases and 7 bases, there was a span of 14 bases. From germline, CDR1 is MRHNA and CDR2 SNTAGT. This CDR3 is CASSDNYNIGEAFF. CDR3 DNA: TGTGCCAGCAGTGACAATTACAATATTGGTGAAGCTTTCTTT.

CDR3 loop: CASSFVQDTEAFF. In nucleotides, the CDR3 is TGCGCCAGCAGCTTCGTCCAGGACACTGAAGCTTTCTTT. The genes are TRBV5-1 and TRBJ1-1; D is uncertain. The V gene's germline CDR1 is SGHRS and CDR2 YFSETQ. This CDR3 has 13 residues. V dropped 2 bases and J dropped 3 bases, with 8 bases sitting between them.

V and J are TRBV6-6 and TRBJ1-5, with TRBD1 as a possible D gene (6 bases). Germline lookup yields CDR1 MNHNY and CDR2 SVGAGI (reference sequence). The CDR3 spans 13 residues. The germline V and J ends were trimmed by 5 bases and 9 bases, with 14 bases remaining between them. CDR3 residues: CASSQKTGLPQHF. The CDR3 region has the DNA TGTGCCAGCAGTCAAAAAACAGGGTTGCCCCAGCATTTT.

The CDR3 sequence is CASSLGGGNQPQHF. The CDR3, as DNA: TGCGCCAGCAGCTTAGGGGGAGGCAATCAGCCCCAGCATTTT. The chain combines TRBV5-1 with TRBJ1-5; TRBD1 might be the D (6 bases). Trimming removed 2 bases from V and 2 bases from J, with 8 bases in between. CDR1 and CDR2 (germline): SGHRS, YFSETQ. CDR3 size: 14 residues.

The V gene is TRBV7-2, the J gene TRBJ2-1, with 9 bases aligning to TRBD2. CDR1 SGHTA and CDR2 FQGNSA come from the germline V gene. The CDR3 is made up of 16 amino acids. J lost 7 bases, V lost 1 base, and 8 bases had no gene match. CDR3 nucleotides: TGTGCCAGCAGCTTAGGAGGTCGTAGCGGGAGAAATGAGCAGTTCTTC. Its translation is CASSLGGRSGRNEQFF.

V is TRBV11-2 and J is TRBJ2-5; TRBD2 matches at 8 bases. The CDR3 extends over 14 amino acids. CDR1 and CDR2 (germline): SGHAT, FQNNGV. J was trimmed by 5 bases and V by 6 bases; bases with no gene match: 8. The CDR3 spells CASRRGGVSETQYF. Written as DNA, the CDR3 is TGTGCCAGCAGACGGGGGGGGGTTTCCGAGACCCAGTACTTC.

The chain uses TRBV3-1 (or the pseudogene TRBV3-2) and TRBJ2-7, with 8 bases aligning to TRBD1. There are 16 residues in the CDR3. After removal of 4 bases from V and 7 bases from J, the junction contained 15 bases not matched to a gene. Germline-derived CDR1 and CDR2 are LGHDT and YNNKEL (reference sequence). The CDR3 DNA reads TGTGCCAGCAGCCCTCAAAAAATACAGGGGGATCGGGAGCAGTACTTC. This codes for CASSPQKIQGDREQYF.

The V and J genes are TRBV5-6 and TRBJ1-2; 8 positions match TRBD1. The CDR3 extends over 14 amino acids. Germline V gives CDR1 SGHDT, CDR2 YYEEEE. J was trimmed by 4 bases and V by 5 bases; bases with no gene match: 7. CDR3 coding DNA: TGTGCCAGCAGACAAGGACAGGGTATCTATGGCTACACCTTC. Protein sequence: CASRQGQGIYGYTF.

CDR3 sequence reads: CASSLTDTQYF. As DNA, the CDR3 is TGTGCCAGCAGCCTTACAGATACGCAGTATTTT. The genes are TRBV11-2 and TRBJ2-3; D is uncertain. This CDR3 is 11 amino acids long. The germline V gene encodes CDR1 SGHAT and CDR2 FQNNGV. The V and J ends lost 5 bases and 3 bases respectively, with 3 bases between them.

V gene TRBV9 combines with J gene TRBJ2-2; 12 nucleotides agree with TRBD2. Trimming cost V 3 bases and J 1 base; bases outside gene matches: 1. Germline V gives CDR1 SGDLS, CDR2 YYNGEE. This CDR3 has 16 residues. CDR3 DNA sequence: TGTGCCAGCAGCGCTAGCGGGAGGGAGAACACCGGGGAGCTGTTTTTT. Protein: CASSASGRENTGELFF.